This T cell receptor beta chain was identified in a study of shared clonotypes between healthy human individuals. Regarding the study as a whole: Sequencing depth was a factor that was expected to affect clonotype sharing among donors.

Using immunoSEQ multiplex PCR, the repertoire was profiled, and TCRdb retains in-frame clones only, with some absent. The sample consists of fewer than 200,000 clones, roughly 93% of them appearing once. Trimming removed 0 bases from V and 1 base from J, with 9 bases in between. This CDR3 contains 14 residues. The germline CDR1 and CDR2 sequences are GTSNPN and SVGIG (reference sequence). To note about this clone: Its antigen is not identified.

This sequence joins TRBV30 and TRBJ1-1, with D unclear. Sequencing used naive CD4+ T cells sorted from blood. Stated subset: CD45RA+ positively selected. The TCR sequence derives from a woman younger than 45 in good health. CDR3: CAWSVQGRNTEAFF. The DNA for the CDR3 is TGTGCCTGGAGTGTACAAGGGAGGAACACTGAAGCTTTCTTT.